What follows is one T cell receptor beta chain and its context. Its antigen is unidentified. This entry belongs to a study of T cell responses to AZD1222 COVID-19 vaccine. Study-wide findings and caveats: Repertoire sampling was restricted to post-peak T cell response timepoints.

This table comes from immunoSEQ multiplex PCR, and its TCRdb copy is limited to in-frame clones, with some not included. Of nearly 90,000 clones listed, 89% are singletons. V was shortened by 3 bases and J by 2 bases, with 7 bases between the two germline ends. The CDR3 runs to 13 residues. Germline CDR1 and CDR2: SGHTA and FQGTGA. The clonotype originates from an adult who received the AZD1222 COVID-19 vaccine. The rearrangement links TRBV7-3 to TRBJ1-2; tentatively, D is TRBD1 (5 bases). The sample consisted of peripheral blood, taken 28 days after the second AZD1222 dose. The CDR3 reads CASSFGGNYGYTF. CDR3 nucleotides: TGTGCCAGCAGCTTCGGGGGGAACTATGGCTACACCTTC.